The present entry profiles one TCR beta chain with its context. It lacks a known antigen. No base-level quality is on record; no much larger clone is a single base apart. These data originate in a study of identical twins' blood T cells (dated by TCRdb to about 2013). Turning to the overall study: The 12 libraries, six for the alpha chain and six for the beta chain, together yielded around 52 million Illumina reads. To assess how genetics influences repertoire formation, the study used next-generation sequencing to compare the TCR alpha and beta chain repertoires of three pairs of monozygous twins.

Donors were six healthy women forming three monozygous twin pairs. All three twin pairs had been raised together and were thought likely to have encountered the same vaccines and infectious agents. TCR cDNA libraries were prepared from RNA that had been isolated from peripheral blood mononuclear cells. The method behind the library was 5' RACE. The reads were generated on an Illumina Genome Analyzer IIx. The RNA-based TCR cDNA libraries were made using a previously described protocol that was modified in several ways. Sample-specific barcodes were introduced on both ends of each TCR cDNA library during cDNA synthesis and amplification to prevent cross-contamination. The paper's data handling went like this. Between about 85,000 and nearly 550,000 clonotypes were identified per individual, with about 2.2 to 3.6 million CDR3-containing reads per library. Reads with improper barcode index combinations were discarded, and clonesets were then built for each library with the MiTCR software. MiTCR filtered or rescued low-quality reads and corrected PCR and sequencing errors when assembling CDR3 clonotypes. Artificial out-of-frame clonotypes were mapped to in-frame sequences, with one indel allowed in the CDR3, and then removed. Similarity of V and J gene usage between donors was measured as Jensen-Shannon divergence divided by mean entropy. The public sequencing data were trimmed at Q25 with fastp and processed into clonotypes with MiXCR by TCRdb, which kept only in-frame beta chains. Each CDR3 protein gets just one entry, which takes the most common genes and DNA from the rows behind it. In this record, the V and J calls reflect TCRdb's handling and not the investigators' own analysis. A total of roughly 380,000 distinct CDR3 sequences appear in this sample, about 28% of them only once. Roughly 5.5% of the sample comes from the top ten.

V is pruned by 5 bases and J by 3 bases, leaving 5 bases of the junction without a gene match. CDR1 and CDR2 are read off the germline V gene as SGHRS and YFSETQ. The CDR3 numbers 15 residues from cysteine through phenylalanine. This entry keeps only the CDR3 DNA: 45 bases, framed from base 1. Here is what the overall study found, with its caveats: Because the twins were reared together, environmental influences could not be excluded as an explanation for twin similarity. The proposed role of the TCRalpha J segment in MHC recognition during thymic selection was stated to require validation by independent studies. How many CDR3 clonotypes two donors shared depended mainly on the product of their cloneset sizes, and the twins did not clearly stray from this trend. Looking at the most abundant TCRbeta clonotypes, every donor had more CDR3 sequences in common with her twin than with unrelated donors. Twin pairs were reported to be markedly more alike in V gene usage than unrelated donors were, even when looking at non-selected out-of-frame TCRbeta clonotypes.

The chain was built from TRBV5-1 and TRBJ2-2; TRBD1 agrees with 9 junctional bases. The source of this sequence is a woman between 18 and 55 years old in good health. The sample taken for sequencing was PBMCs. CDR3 sequence: CASSSTGGDTGELFF. The sequenced DNA is TGCGCCAGCAGTTCAACAGGGGGCGACACCGGGGAGCTGTTTTTT.